The 11 T cell receptor beta chains presented below share a single source sample, sequenced in a study of Tregs in tolerant kidney transplant recipients. TCRdb's table, derived via immunoSEQ multiplex PCR, lists solely in-frame clones and lacks some. The sample lists approximately 100,000 clones; roughly 93% were seen once. The sample in question was CD4+ T cells from blood, obtained before the transplant. Every receptor here comes from a human donor who received a combined kidney and bone marrow transplant.

J is TRBJ1-2 and V is TRBV7-3; D is possibly TRBD1 (5 bases). Trimming pared 1 base from V and 3 bases from J, leaving 24 bases between. CDR1 and CDR2 from the germline V gene are SGHTA and FQGTGA. The CDR3 extends over 19 amino acids. The CDR3 DNA follows: TGTGCCAGCAGCTTAATCTGGCAGGGTCCCGAACCTTTCTACTATGGCTACACCTTC. Its translation: CASSLIWQGPEPFYYGYTF.

The chain recombines TRBV7-8 with TRBJ1-5; D is possibly TRBD1 (5 bases). Trimming took 3 bases from V and 2 from J, leaving 11 bases between them. The germline V gene has CDR1 SGHVS and CDR2 FQNEAQ. The CDR3 runs 15 residues. CDR3 DNA sequence: TGTGCCAGCAGCTTCAAGGGGCACCGCAATCAGCCCCAGCATTTT. Protein sequence: CASSFKGHRNQPQHF.

The V gene is TRBV30, the J gene TRBJ2-7, with a weak D call TRBD2 (5 bases). V gave up 2 bases and J gave up 6 bases, with 11 bases separating them. Germline assignment: CDR1 GTSNPN and CDR2 SVGIG (reference sequence). This CDR3 spans 12 amino acids. CDR3 protein: CAWSLTNLEQYF. CDR3 nucleotides: TGTGCCTGGAGTTTGACTAATCTCGAGCAGTACTTC.

For this clone: One junction end disagrees with the germline gene, perhaps due to a read error. Other DNA sequences of this sample code for an identical CDR3. The chain couples TRBV29-1 to TRBJ1-6; no definite D call. This CDR3 has 12 residues. CDR1 is SQVTM and CDR2 is ANQGSEA in the germline V gene. CDR3: CSAKSGNSPLHF. The CDR3 DNA is TGCAGCGCTAAGTCGGGTAATTCCCCCCTCCACTTT.

The chain combines TRBV4-3 with TRBJ2-7; no definite D call. Germline assignment: CDR1 LGHNA and CDR2 YSLEER. Trimming removed 0 bases from V and 0 bases from J, with 6 bases in between. This CDR3 has 14 amino acids. The CDR3 region has the DNA TGCGCCAGCAGCCAAGATTGGAGCTCCTACGAGCAGTACTTC. Amino acid sequence: CASSQDWSSYEQYF.

The V gene is TRBV5-1, the J gene TRBJ1-1; no definite D call. The CDR3 has 14 residues. Per germline, CDR1 SGHRS and CDR2 YFSETQ. V was cut by 4 bases and J by 1 base, with 11 bases left in between. CDR3 residues: CASSERSGNTEAFF. CDR3 DNA sequence: TGCGCCAGCAGCGAGAGATCGGGGAACACTGAAGCTTTCTTT.

V usage is TRBV7-8 and J usage is TRBJ1-2, with D hard to call. Trimming shortened V by 1 base and J by 3 bases, and 6 bases separated the two germline ends. Germline V gene data show CDR1 as SGHVS and CDR2 as FQNEAQ. This CDR3 region has 13 residues. CDR3 sequence: CASSLGRYYGYTF. The DNA of the CDR3 is TGTGCCAGCAGCTTAGGCAGGTACTATGGCTACACCTTC.

The chain has TRBV14 and TRBJ1-1, with a weak D call TRBD1 (5 bases). Germline V gene sequence: CDR1 SGHDN, CDR2 FVKESK. Trimming shortened V by 2 bases and J by 8 bases, and 15 bases separated the two germline ends. CDR3 length: 14 residues. The CDR3 here is CASSQLRGIGEAFF. The CDR3 coding sequence is TGTGCCAGCAGCCAATTAAGGGGAATTGGGGAAGCTTTCTTT.

As for this clone: Other DNA sequences from this sample encode an identical CDR3 as well. The rearrangement links TRBV7-3 to TRBJ2-2; TRBD1 is a possible D gene (6 bases). CDR1 and CDR2 (germline): SGHTA, FQGTGA. CDR3 size: 14 residues. The V end was cut by 5 bases, the J end by 5 bases, with 12 bases between. Here the CDR3 reads CASSPTGPTGELFF. The CDR3 DNA reads as TGTGCCAGCAGCCCTACAGGGCCAACCGGGGAGCTGTTTTTT.

This clone is a singleton in its sample. V gene TRBV7-8 combines with J gene TRBJ2-3, with D possibly TRBD2 on 7 matching bases. Looked up from germline, CDR1 is SGHVS and CDR2 is FQNEAQ. With 7 bases removed from V and 3 bases from J, the gap between germline ends came to 20 bases. CDR3 length equals 16 residues. CDR3 amino acids: CASTWGAGDLTDTQYF. CDR3 bases: TGTGCCAGCACCTGGGGGGCGGGAGATTTGACAGATACGCAGTATTTT.

The rearrangement uses TRBV7-2 and TRBJ1-5; D remains ambiguous. CDR3 length equals 13 residues. Trimming left V 1 base short and J 5 bases short, with 6 bases between. Germline V gives CDR1 SGHTA, CDR2 FQGNSA. CDR3 sequence: CASSLDTDQPQHF. Here the CDR3 DNA reads TGTGCCAGCAGCTTAGATACTGATCAGCCCCAGCATTTT.